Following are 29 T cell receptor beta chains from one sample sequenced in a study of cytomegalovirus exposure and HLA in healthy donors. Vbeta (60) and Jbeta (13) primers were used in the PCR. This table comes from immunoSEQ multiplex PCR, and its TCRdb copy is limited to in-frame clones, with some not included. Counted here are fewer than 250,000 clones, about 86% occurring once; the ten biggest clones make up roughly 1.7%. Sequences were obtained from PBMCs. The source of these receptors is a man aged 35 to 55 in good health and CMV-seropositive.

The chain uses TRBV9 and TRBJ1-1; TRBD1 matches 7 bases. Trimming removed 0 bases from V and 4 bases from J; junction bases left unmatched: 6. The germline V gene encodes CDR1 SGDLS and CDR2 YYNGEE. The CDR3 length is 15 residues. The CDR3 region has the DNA TGTGCCAGCAGCGTAGTTGGCAGGGGGACCACTGAAGCTTTCTTT. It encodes CASSVVGRGTTEAFF.

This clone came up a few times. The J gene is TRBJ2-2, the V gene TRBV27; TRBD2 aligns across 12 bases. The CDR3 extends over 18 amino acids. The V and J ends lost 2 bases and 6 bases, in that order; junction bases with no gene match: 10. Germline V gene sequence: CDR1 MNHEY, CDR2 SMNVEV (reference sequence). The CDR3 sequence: CASSLGTPGLAGSGELFF. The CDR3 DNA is TGTGCCAGCAGTTTAGGGACGCCGGGACTAGCGGGTTCCGGGGAGCTGTTTTTT.

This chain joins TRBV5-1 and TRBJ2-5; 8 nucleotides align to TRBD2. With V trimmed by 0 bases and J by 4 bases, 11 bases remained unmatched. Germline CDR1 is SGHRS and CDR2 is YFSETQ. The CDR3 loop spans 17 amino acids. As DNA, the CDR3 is TGCGCCAGCAGCTTGGTTCCGGGAGGGGCGGTAGCAGAGACCCAGTACTTC. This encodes CASSLVPGGAVAETQYF.

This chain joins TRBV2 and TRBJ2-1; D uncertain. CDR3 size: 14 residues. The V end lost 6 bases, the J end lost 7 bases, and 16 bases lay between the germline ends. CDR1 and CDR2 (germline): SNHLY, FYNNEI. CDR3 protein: CASSARAPPNEQFF. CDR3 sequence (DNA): TGTGCCAGCAGCGCGCGCGCGCCTCCAAATGAGCAGTTCTTC.

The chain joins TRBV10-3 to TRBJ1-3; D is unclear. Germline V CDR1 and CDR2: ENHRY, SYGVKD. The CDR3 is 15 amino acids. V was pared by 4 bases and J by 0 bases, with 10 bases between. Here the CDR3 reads CAISGGVASGNTIYF. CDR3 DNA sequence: TGTGCCATCAGTGGGGGAGTGGCCTCTGGAAACACCATATATTTT.

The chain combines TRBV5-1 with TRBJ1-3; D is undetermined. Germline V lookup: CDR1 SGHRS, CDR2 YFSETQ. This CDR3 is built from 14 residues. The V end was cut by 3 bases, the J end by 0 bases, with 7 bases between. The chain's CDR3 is CASSSTSSGNTIYF. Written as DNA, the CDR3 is TGCGCCAGCAGCTCGACATCCTCTGGAAACACCATATATTTT.

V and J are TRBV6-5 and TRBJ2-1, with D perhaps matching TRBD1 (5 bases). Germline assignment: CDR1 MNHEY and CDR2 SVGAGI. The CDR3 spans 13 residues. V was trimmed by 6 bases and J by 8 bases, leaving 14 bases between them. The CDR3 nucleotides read TGTGCCAGCAGCCTGTCGTGGGGCTATGAGCAGTTCTTC. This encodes CASSLSWGYEQFF.

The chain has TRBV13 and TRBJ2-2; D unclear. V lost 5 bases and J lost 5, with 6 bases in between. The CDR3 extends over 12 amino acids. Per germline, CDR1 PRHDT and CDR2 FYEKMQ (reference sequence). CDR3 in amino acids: CASSATTGELFF. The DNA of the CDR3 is TGTGCCAGCAGCGCCACTACCGGGGAGCTGTTTTTT.

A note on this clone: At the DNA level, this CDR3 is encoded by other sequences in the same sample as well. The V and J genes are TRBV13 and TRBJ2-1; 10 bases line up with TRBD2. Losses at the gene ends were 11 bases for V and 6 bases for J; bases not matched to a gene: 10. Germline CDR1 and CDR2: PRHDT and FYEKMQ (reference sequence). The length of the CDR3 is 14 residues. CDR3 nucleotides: TGTGCCTGCGAATTAGCGGGAGGTCGCAATGAGCAGTTCTTC. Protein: CACELAGGRNEQFF.

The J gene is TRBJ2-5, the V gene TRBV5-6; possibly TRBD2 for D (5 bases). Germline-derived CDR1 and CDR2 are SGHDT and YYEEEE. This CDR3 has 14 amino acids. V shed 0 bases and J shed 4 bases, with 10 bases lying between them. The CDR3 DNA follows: TGTGCCAGCAGCTTGGTACGGGATCCAGAGACCCAGTACTTC. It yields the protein CASSLVRDPETQYF.

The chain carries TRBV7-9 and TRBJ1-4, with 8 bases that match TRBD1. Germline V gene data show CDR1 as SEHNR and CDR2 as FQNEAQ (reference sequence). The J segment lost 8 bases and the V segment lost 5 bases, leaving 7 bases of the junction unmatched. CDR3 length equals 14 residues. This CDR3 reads CASSDDRGGEKLFF. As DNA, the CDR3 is TGTGCCAGCAGCGATGACAGGGGTGGAGAAAAACTGTTTTTT.

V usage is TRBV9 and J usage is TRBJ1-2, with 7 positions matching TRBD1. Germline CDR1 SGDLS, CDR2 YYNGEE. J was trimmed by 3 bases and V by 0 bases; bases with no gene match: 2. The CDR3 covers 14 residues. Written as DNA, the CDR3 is TGTGCCAGCAGCGTAGACAGGGGCGACTATGGCTACACCTTC. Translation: CASSVDRGDYGYTF.

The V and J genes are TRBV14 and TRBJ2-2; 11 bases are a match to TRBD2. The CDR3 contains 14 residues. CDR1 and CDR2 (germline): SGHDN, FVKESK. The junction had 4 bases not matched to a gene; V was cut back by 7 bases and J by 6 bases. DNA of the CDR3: TGTGCCAGCACTATAGCGGGAGGGCCCGGGGAGCTGTTTTTT. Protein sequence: CASTIAGGPGELFF.

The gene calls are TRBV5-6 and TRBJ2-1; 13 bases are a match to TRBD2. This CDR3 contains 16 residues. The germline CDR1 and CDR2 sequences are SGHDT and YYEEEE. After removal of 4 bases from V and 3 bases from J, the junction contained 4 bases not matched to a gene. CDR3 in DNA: TGTGCCAGCAGCGCCCGACTAGCGGGAGGCTACAATGAGCAGTTCTTC. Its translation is CASSARLAGGYNEQFF. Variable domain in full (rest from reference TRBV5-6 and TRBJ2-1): DAGVTQSPTHLIKTRGQQVTLRCSPKSGHDTVSWYQQALGQGPQFIFQYYEEEERQRGNFPDRFSGHQFPNYSSELNVNALLLGDSALYLCASSARLAGGYNEQFFGPGTRLTVL.

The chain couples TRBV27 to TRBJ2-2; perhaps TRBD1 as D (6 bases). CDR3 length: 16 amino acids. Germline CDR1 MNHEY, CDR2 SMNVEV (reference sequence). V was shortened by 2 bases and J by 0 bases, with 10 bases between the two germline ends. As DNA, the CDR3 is TGTGCCAGCAGTTTAGGGGCAGGGGCGAACACCGGGGAGCTGTTTTTT. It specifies CASSLGAGANTGELFF.

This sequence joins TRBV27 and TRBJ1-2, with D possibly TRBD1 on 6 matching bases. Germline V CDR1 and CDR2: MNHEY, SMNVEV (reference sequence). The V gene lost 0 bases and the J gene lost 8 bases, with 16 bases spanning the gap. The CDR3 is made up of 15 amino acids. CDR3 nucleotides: TGTGCCAGCAGTTTATCGATCAGGGGTTATGAGGGCTACACCTTC. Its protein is CASSLSIRGYEGYTF.

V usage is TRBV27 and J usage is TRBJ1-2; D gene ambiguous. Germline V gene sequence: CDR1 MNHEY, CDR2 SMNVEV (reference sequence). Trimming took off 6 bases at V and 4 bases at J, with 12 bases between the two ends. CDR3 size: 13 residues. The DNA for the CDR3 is TGTGCCAGCAGGCCAACTGCTTCCTATGGCTACACCTTC. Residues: CASRPTASYGYTF.

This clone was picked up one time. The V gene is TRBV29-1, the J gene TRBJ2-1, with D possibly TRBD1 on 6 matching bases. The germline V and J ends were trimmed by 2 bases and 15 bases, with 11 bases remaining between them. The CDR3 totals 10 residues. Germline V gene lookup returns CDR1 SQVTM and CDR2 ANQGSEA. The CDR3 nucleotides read TGCAGCGTTGAAAAGACAGGCGTGTTCTTC. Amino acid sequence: CSVEKTGVFF.

CDR3 in DNA: TGCGCCAGCAGCTCTAGCGGTATCTACAATGAGCAGTTCTTC. Encoded protein: CASSSSGIYNEQFF. The chain joins TRBV5-1 to TRBJ2-1; 7 nucleotides match TRBD2. There are 14 residues in the CDR3. Germline CDR1 reads SGHRS; CDR2 reads YFSETQ. The J segment lost 3 bases and the V segment lost 3 bases, leaving 3 bases of the junction unmatched.

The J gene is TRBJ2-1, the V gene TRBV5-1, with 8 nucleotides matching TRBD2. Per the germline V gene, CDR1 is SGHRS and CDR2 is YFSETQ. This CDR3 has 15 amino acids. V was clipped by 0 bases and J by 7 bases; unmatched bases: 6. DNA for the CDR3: TGCGCCAGCAGCTTGGAAGCGGGAGTCTGGAATGAGCAGTTCTTC. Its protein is CASSLEAGVWNEQFF.

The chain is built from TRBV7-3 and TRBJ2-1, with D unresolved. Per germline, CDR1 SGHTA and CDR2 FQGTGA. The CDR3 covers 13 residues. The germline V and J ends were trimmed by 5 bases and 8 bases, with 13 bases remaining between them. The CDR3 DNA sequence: TGTGCCAGCAGCCTATTCAGGTCCGATGAGCAGTTCTTC. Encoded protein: CASSLFRSDEQFF.

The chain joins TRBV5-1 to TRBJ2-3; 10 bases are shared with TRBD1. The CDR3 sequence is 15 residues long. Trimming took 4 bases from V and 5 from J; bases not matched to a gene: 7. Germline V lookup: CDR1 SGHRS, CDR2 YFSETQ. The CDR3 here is CASSPGTGVGDTQYF. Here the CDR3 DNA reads TGCGCCAGCAGCCCCGGGACAGGGGTTGGAGATACGCAGTATTTT.

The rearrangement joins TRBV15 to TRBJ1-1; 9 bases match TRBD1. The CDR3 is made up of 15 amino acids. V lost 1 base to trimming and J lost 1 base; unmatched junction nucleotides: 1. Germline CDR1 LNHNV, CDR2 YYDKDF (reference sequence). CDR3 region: CATSRAGQGNTEAFF. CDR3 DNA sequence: TGTGCCACCAGCAGAGCGGGACAGGGGAACACTGAAGCTTTCTTT.

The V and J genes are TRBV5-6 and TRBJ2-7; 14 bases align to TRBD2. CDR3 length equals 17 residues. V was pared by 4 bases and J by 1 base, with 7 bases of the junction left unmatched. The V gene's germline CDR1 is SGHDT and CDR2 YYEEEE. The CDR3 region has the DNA TGTGCCAGCAGCCAGACTAGCGGGAGGGCATTTTCCTACGAGCAGTACTTC. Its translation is CASSQTSGRAFSYEQYF.

Here the CDR3 DNA reads TGTGCCAGCAGCTTAAGTGGGGGGGGCAGGAATCAGCCCCAGCATTTT. It codes for CASSLSGGGRNQPQHF. V is TRBV7-2 and J is TRBJ1-5; TRBD1 is a possible D gene (6 bases). The CDR3 has 16 residues. Per germline, CDR1 SGHTA and CDR2 FQGNSA. V was cut by 2 bases and J by 4 bases, with 15 bases left in between.

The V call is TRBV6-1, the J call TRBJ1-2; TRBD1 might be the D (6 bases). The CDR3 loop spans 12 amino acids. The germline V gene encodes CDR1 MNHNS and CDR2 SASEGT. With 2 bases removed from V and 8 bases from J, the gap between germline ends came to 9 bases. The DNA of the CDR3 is TGTGCCAGCAGTGAAACAGGGACCGGCTACACCTTC. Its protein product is CASSETGTGYTF.

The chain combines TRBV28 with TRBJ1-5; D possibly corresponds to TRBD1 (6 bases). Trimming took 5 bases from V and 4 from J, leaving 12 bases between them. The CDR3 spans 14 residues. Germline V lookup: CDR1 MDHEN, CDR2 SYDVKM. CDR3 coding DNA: TGTGCCAGCAGTCCTACAGGGTTGAATCAGCCCCAGCATTTT. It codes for CASSPTGLNQPQHF.

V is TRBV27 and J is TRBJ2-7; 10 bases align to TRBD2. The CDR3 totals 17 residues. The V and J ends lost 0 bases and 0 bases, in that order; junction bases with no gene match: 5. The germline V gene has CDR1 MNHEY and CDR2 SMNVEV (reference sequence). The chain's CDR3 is CASSLSIGLADSYEQYF. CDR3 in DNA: TGTGCCAGCAGTTTATCGATAGGACTAGCGGACTCCTACGAGCAGTACTTC.

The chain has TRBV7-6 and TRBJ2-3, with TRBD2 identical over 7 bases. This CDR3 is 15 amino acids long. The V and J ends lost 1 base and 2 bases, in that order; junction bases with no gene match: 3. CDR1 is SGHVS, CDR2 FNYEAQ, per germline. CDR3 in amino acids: CASSLGERDTDTQYF. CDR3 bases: TGTGCCAGCAGCTTAGGGGAGCGGGACACAGATACGCAGTATTTT. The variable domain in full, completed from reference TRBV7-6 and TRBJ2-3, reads GAGVSQSPRYKVTKRGQDVALRCDPISGHVSLYWYRQALGQGPEFLTYFNYEAQQDKSGLPNDRFSAERPEGSISTLTIQRTEQRDSAMYRCASSLGERDTDTQYFGPGTRLTVL.